Presented here are 22 T cell receptor beta chains from one specimen sequenced in a study of cytomegalovirus exposure and HLA in healthy donors. Amplification used 60 Vbeta primers and 13 Jbeta primers. Repertoires were generated with immunoSEQ multiplex PCR, while TCRdb's copy carries only in-frame clones and drops some. The sample carries about 190,000 clones, around 82% recorded once. Sequencing was performed on PBMCs. The receptor set was obtained from a man in his forties or fifties in good health and CMV-seropositive.

The chain joins TRBV5-6 to TRBJ2-5, with D perhaps matching TRBD2 (6 bases). Germline V CDR1 and CDR2: SGHDT, YYEEEE. Trimming took 3 bases from V and 3 from J, leaving 12 bases between them. This CDR3 is 14 amino acids long. CDR3: CASSSGLNEETQYF. CDR3 nucleotides: TGTGCCAGCAGCTCGGGACTGAATGAAGAGACCCAGTACTTC.

This clone was detected a few times. The gene calls are TRBV6-6 and TRBJ2-5; 7 bases match TRBD2. In germline, CDR1 is MNHNY, CDR2 SVGAGI (reference sequence). The J segment lost 4 bases and the V segment lost 2 bases, leaving 4 bases of the junction unmatched. The CDR3 length is 14 residues. CDR3: CASSYGGSAETQYF. In DNA form, the CDR3 reads TGTGCCAGCAGTTACGGCGGGAGTGCAGAGACCCAGTACTTC.

This clone was recorded a few times. The V gene is TRBV4-2, the J gene TRBJ1-1; TRBD1 agrees at 8 bases. Germline CDR1 is LGHNA and CDR2 is YNFKEQ. The CDR3 is 15 amino acids. Unmatched junction bases numbered 3, after V lost 2 bases and J lost 1 base. CDR3 nucleotide sequence: TGTGCCAGCAGCCAACTGGACAGGGCGAACACTGAAGCTTTCTTT. It translates to CASSQLDRANTEAFF.

The V call is TRBV27, the J call TRBJ2-3, with D maybe TRBD1 (6 bases). Germline V gene lookup returns CDR1 MNHEY and CDR2 SMNVEV (reference sequence). Trimming removed 3 bases from V and 2 bases from J, with 15 bases in between. The CDR3 is 16 residues long. The CDR3 here is CASSFRGRGFTDTQYF. Here the CDR3 DNA reads TGTGCCAGCAGTTTCCGGGGCAGGGGCTTCACAGATACGCAGTATTTT.

The rearrangement joins TRBV27 to TRBJ2-1, with 14 bases that match TRBD2. CDR1 MNHEY and CDR2 SMNVEV come from the germline V gene (reference sequence). The trim removed 5 bases at V and 6 bases at J, leaving 9 bases unmatched. The CDR3 totals 17 residues. As DNA, the CDR3 is TGTGCCAGCAGTCTAGGACTAGCGGGAGGTACCATCAATGAGCAGTTCTTC. Encoded protein: CASSLGLAGGTINEQFF.

V and J are TRBV19 and TRBJ2-7; 9 positions agree with TRBD1. Germline values: CDR1 LNHDA, CDR2 SQIVND (reference sequence). J gave up 2 bases and V 3 bases, and 8 bases lay outside the gene matches. This CDR3 has 16 residues. CDR3 sequence reads: CASSIAIQGAPYEQYF. The CDR3 DNA sequence: TGTGCCAGTAGTATCGCAATACAGGGGGCTCCCTACGAGCAGTACTTC.

The chain couples TRBV27 to TRBJ2-3; D gene ambiguous. This CDR3 has 13 residues. Looked up from germline, CDR1 is MNHEY and CDR2 is SMNVEV (reference sequence). Trimming cost V 6 bases and J 14 bases, with 21 bases left between them. As DNA, the CDR3 is TGTGCCAGCAGACCCCTCGAGGTACAATGTTCGTATTTT. Translating gives CASRPLEVQCSYF.

The rearrangement uses TRBV5-1 and TRBJ2-7; TRBD2 matches at 12 bases. Germline CDR1 reads SGHRS; CDR2 reads YFSETQ. The CDR3 spans 20 residues. V was clipped by 3 bases and J by 0 bases; unmatched bases: 16. The CDR3 is CASSWDPSGRAETSSYEQYF. The CDR3 region has the DNA TGCGCCAGCAGCTGGGACCCTAGCGGGAGGGCGGAAACCAGCTCCTACGAGCAGTACTTC.

V gene TRBV4-3 combines with J gene TRBJ2-7, with 10 nucleotides matching TRBD2. The CDR3 runs to 17 residues. Germline lookup yields CDR1 LGHNA and CDR2 YSLEER. The junction had 8 bases not matched to a gene; V was cut back by 3 bases and J by 0 bases. CDR3 sequence: CASSQVFSGRGSYEQYF. In nucleotides, the CDR3 is TGCGCCAGCAGCCAGGTCTTCAGCGGGAGGGGCTCCTACGAGCAGTACTTC.

The chain joins TRBV13 to TRBJ2-7; 11 positions match TRBD2. The V and J ends lost 1 base and 2 bases, in that order; junction bases with no gene match: 16. Per the germline V gene, CDR1 is PRHDT and CDR2 is FYEKMQ (reference sequence). The CDR3 has 20 residues. This CDR3 is CASSLVPKAPPSGRPYEQYF. The DNA for the CDR3 is TGTGCCAGCAGCTTAGTACCTAAGGCCCCTCCTAGCGGGAGGCCCTACGAGCAGTACTTC.

The rearrangement links TRBV4-2 to TRBJ2-1; tentatively, D is TRBD2 (6 bases). V was trimmed by 4 bases and J by 9 bases, leaving 10 bases between them. The germline V gene encodes CDR1 LGHNA and CDR2 YNFKEQ. This CDR3 is 12 amino acids long. The CDR3 reads CASSPLAGEQFF. CDR3 coding DNA: TGTGCCAGCAGCCCACTAGCCGGTGAGCAGTTCTTC.

The chain combines TRBV5-8 with TRBJ1-1; 7 bases match TRBD1. Looked up from germline, CDR1 is SGHTS and CDR2 is YDEGEE. There are 15 residues in the CDR3. The trim removed 0 bases at V and 0 bases at J, leaving 2 bases unmatched. The CDR3 nucleotides read TGTGCCAGCAGCTTGGAACAGGGGCTGAACACTGAAGCTTTCTTT. It translates to CASSLEQGLNTEAFF.

CDR3 region: CATHQGGVYGYTF. CDR3 nucleotides: TGTGCCACTCATCAGGGAGGGGTCTATGGCTACACCTTC. This chain connects TRBV28 to TRBJ1-2; possibly TRBD1 for D (5 bases). This CDR3 is built from 13 residues. Trimming took off 10 bases at V and 4 bases at J, with 16 bases between the two ends. The germline gives CDR1 MDHEN, CDR2 SYDVKM.

V is TRBV6-1 and J is TRBJ1-1, with 7 bases that match TRBD1. In germline, CDR1 is MNHNS, CDR2 SASEGT. This CDR3 contains 15 residues. Trimming removed 7 bases from V and 1 base from J; junction bases left unmatched: 9. The chain's CDR3 is CASKEAGTANTEAFF. The CDR3 DNA is TGTGCCAGCAAAGAAGCCGGGACAGCGAACACTGAAGCTTTCTTT.

DNA of the CDR3: TGCGCCAGCAGCCAAACCGAGGGGACAGGGGAAGGTGGCTACACCTTC. Translation: CASSQTEGTGEGGYTF. This sequence joins TRBV4-1 and TRBJ1-2, with 10 bases identical to TRBD1. This CDR3 contains 16 residues. Germline values: CDR1 MGHRA, CDR2 YSYEKL. The V gene end was trimmed by 2 bases and the J gene end by 7 bases; junction bases not matched to a gene: 10.

The CDR3 DNA reads as TGCGCCAGCAGCCATACGGGACTAGCCCAGGAGCAGTACTTC. This sequence encodes CASSHTGLAQEQYF. The rearrangement joins TRBV4-1 to TRBJ2-7; TRBD2 matches 9 bases. The CDR3 consists of 14 residues. Germline loops: CDR1 MGHRA, CDR2 YSYEKL. Trimming took 3 bases from V and 7 from J; bases not matched to a gene: 7.

The V call is TRBV28, the J call TRBJ1-1; weak D call: TRBD1 (6 bases). Trimming removed 5 bases from V and 1 base from J, with 11 bases in between. Looked up from germline, CDR1 is MDHEN and CDR2 is SYDVKM. The length of the CDR3 is 14 residues. In nucleotides, the CDR3 is TGTGCCAGCAGTACGCCGACAGGGAACACTGAAGCTTTCTTT. Translating gives CASSTPTGNTEAFF.

This clone showed up just a few times. The chain uses TRBV18 and TRBJ2-7; TRBD2 aligns across 10 bases. The CDR3 is made up of 12 amino acids. The junction had 1 base not matched to a gene; V was cut back by 5 bases and J by 6 bases. Germline values: CDR1 KGHSH, CDR2 LQKENI. The CDR3 loop is CASSLAGGEQYF. The CDR3 DNA reads TGTGCCAGCTCATTAGCGGGGGGCGAGCAGTACTTC. The entire variable domain, with the rest obtained from reference TRBV18 and TRBJ2-7, is as follows: NAGVMQNPRHLVRRRGQEARLRCSPMKGHSHVYWYRQLPEEGLKFMVYLQKENIIDESGMPKERFSAEFPKEGPSILRIQQVVRGDSAAYFCASSLAGGEQYFGPGTRLTVT.

The genes are TRBV6-6 and TRBJ2-7; 8 positions match TRBD1. The V and J ends lost 7 bases and 1 base, in that order; junction bases with no gene match: 9. This CDR3 region has 15 residues. In germline, CDR1 is MNHNY, CDR2 SVGAGI (reference sequence). The CDR3 DNA is TGTGCCAGCACCCAGGGGGCGCTGAAATCCTACGAGCAGTACTTC. Its protein product is CASTQGALKSYEQYF.

V gene TRBV19 combines with J gene TRBJ2-7; TRBD2 agrees at 14 bases. J lost 3 bases, V lost 5 bases, and 6 bases had no gene match. CDR3 size: 16 residues. CDR1 is LNHDA, CDR2 SQIVND, per germline (reference sequence). The CDR3 nucleotides read TGTGCCAGTAGTCCTTCCGGGACTAGCGGGAGCTACGAGCAGTACTTC. Translation: CASSPSGTSGSYEQYF.

V is TRBV19 and J is TRBJ2-3, with 7 bases that match TRBD2. The germline V gene has CDR1 LNHDA and CDR2 SQIVND (reference sequence). The CDR3 loop spans 14 amino acids. The J segment lost 5 bases and the V segment lost 10 bases, leaving 12 bases of the junction unmatched. The CDR3 nucleotides read TGTGCCACCCGGGGTAGCGGGCAGGTAGATACGCAGTATTTT. This sequence encodes CATRGSGQVDTQYF.

CDR3 amino acids: CSVGTSEYNEQFF. CDR3 sequence (DNA): TGCAGCGTTGGGACTAGCGAGTACAATGAGCAGTTCTTC. The chain couples TRBV29-1 to TRBJ2-1; 9 bases are shared with TRBD2. The CDR3 is made up of 13 amino acids. Germline lookup yields CDR1 SQVTM and CDR2 ANQGSEA. Trimming at V came to 4 bases and at J to 4 bases, leaving 2 bases not matched to a gene.